The text below deals with one TCR beta chain. This specimen comes from a study of OX40 agonist ivuxolimab in advanced cancers. In the study overall: Two patients with cutaneous melanoma and one with hepatocellular carcinoma, three in total, showed partial responses.

This CDR3 is built from 15 residues. Trimming removed 0 bases from V and 6 bases from J, with 11 bases in between. The germline V gene encodes CDR1 SGHAT and CDR2 FQNNGV. The data were produced by immunoSEQ multiplex PCR, yet TCRdb's version contains in-frame clones alone and is incomplete. The sample yields some 69,000 clones, roughly 88% seen once. Sequencing was performed on CD4+ or CD8+ T cells sorted from blood, taken in a trial of the OX40 agonist ivuxolimab. The sequence came from an adult with an advanced solid tumor such as melanoma, head and neck, liver or kidney cancer. The genes are TRBV11-2 and TRBJ2-2, with D possibly called TRBD1 or TRBD2 (6 bases each). Here the CDR3 reads CASSLDRGAAGELFF. The CDR3 DNA reads TGTGCCAGCAGCTTAGATAGGGGGGCGGCCGGGGAGCTGTTTTTT.